The subject of this entry is one T cell receptor beta chain. The antigen this receptor binds is unknown. Base-call qualities are not available, and no considerably larger clone is one nucleotide away. CDR1 KGHSH and CDR2 LQKENI are derived from the germline V gene. Compared with germline, V lacks 3 bases and J lacks 6 bases; bases without a gene match: 8. Taken from cysteine to phenylalanine, the CDR3 has 16 residues. The sequence is cut down to CDR3 DNA, 48 bases in frame from base 1. This sample was included in a study of blood T cell repertoires in COVID-19 (dated by TCRdb to 2018 to 2021). With regard to the full study: Samples covering the acute and convalescent phases of COVID-19 were provided by collaborators in the United States, Italy and Spain. The sample metadata nearly always contained a de-identified subject ID, COVID-19 status, age in years and sex. The samples were drawn from two sources: the first 160 participants of the ongoing ImmuneRACE study, and fewer than 1,500 subjects contributed by 6 global collaborators. The prospective study material was composed of cDNA or gDNA derived from T cells, B-cell-depleted T cells, or PBMCs. Where available, HLA class I and class II types were taken from metadata supplied by the sample provider and were not determined by assay-based typing. A freely available public database, intended as a resource for researchers studying the immune response to SARS-CoV-2, is where the repertoires were released. The dataset comprised deeply sampled blood TCRbeta repertoires from subjects exposed to, actively infected with, or recovered from COVID-19.

In Seattle, one collaborating source enrolled patients while the infection was active and tracked those patients longitudinally over the course of disease. Collaborating institutions collected whole blood in K2EDTA tubes following their own protocols. For TCRbeta analysis, collaborator samples were shipped as frozen whole blood, as isolated PBMCs, or as DNA extracted from either sample type. The immunoSEQ Assay, a bias-controlled multiplex PCR, was used to amplify TCRbeta CDR3 regions from genomic DNA. The authors' pipeline ran thus. The number of nucleated cells in each sample was estimated by amplification of reference gene primers within the assay. To quantify the absolute abundance of each unique TCRbeta CDR3 rearrangement, sequence reads were collapsed and filtered. For each sample, productive Simpson clonality was calculated by taking the square root of Simpson's diversity index across productive rearrangements. What TCRdb holds here is the immuneACCESS table cut down to in-frame rearrangements. Part of the clones is not present; checked against another copy, under half of the missing clones reflect an unresolved V gene, and the others are unexplained. V and J calls and clone size come straight from that table; D and trimming were deduced from the DNA. The table for this sample lists some 130,000 clones; roughly 91% of them were counted only once. The ten largest clonotypes hold roughly 4.3% of the sample.

General findings and caveats noted by the study authors: The amount of clinical and demographic metadata varied by source and participant and was provided uncurated.

The sequenced sample was peripheral blood. This clonotype was obtained from a man between 60 and 70 years old with COVID-19, enrolled during active disease. Recombination joined TRBV18 with TRBJ1-6; 7 middle bases align to TRBD1. For the CDR3, the sequence is CASSPDRTGANSPLHF. The DNA sequence is as follows: TGTGCCAGCTCACCGGACCGGACAGGCGCTAATTCACCCCTCCACTTT.